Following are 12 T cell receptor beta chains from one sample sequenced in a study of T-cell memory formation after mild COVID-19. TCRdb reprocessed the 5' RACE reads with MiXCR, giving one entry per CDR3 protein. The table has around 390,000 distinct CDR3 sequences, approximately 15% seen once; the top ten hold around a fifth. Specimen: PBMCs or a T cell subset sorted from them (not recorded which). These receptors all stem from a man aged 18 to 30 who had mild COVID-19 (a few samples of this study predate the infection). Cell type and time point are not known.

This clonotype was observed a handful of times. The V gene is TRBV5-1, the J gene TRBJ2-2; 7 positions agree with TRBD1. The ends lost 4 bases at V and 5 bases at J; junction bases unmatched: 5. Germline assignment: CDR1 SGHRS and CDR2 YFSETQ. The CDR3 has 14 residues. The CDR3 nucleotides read TGCGCCAGCAGCACGGGACAGCCGACCGGGGAGCTGTTTTTT. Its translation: CASSTGQPTGELFF.

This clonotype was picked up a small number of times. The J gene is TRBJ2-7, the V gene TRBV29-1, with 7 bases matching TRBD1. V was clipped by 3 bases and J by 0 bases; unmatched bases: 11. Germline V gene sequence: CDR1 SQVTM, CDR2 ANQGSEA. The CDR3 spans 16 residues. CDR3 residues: CSVDAGDRPSSYEQYV. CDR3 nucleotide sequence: TGCAGCGTTGACGCCGGGGACAGACCGAGCTCCTACGAGCAGTACGTC.

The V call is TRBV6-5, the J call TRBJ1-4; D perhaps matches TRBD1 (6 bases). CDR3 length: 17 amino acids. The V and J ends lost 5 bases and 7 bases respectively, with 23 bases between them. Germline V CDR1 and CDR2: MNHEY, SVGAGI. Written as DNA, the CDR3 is TGTGCCAGCAGTGAGGCACACCTACAGGGTTACACTGAAAAACTGTTTTTT. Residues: CASSEAHLQGYTEKLFF.

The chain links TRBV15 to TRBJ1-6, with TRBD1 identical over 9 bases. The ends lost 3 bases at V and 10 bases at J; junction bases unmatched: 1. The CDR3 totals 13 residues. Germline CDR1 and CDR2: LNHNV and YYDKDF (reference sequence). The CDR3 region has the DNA TGTGCCACCAGCAGGGACAGGGGCTCACCCCTCCACTTT. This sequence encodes CATSRDRGSPLHF.

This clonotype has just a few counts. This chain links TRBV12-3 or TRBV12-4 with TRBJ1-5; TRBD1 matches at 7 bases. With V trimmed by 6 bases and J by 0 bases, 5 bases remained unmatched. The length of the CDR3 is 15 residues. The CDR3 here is CASRVGTASNQPQHF. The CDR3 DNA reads TGTGCCAGCAGGGTCGGGACAGCTAGCAATCAGCCCCAGCATTTT.

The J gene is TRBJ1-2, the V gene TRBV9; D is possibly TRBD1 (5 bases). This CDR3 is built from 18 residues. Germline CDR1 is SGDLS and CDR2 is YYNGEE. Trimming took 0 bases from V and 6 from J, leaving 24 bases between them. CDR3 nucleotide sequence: TGTGCCAGCAGCGTAGATTCCGGGACGGCCGAGGATGGGGATGGCTACACCTTC. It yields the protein CASSVDSGTAEDGDGYTF.

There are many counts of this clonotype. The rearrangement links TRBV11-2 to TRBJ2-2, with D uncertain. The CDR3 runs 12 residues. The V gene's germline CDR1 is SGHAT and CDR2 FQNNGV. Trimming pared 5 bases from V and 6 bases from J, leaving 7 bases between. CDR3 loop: CASSLIPGELFF. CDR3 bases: TGTGCCAGCAGCCTCATCCCCGGGGAGCTGTTTTTT.

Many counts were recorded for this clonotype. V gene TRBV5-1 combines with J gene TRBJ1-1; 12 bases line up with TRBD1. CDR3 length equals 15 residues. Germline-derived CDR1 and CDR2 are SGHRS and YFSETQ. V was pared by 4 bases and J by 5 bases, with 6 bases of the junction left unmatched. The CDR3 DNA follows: TGCGCCAGCAGCACCGGGACAGGGGGCTCGACTGAAGCTTTCTTT. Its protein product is CASSTGTGGSTEAFF.

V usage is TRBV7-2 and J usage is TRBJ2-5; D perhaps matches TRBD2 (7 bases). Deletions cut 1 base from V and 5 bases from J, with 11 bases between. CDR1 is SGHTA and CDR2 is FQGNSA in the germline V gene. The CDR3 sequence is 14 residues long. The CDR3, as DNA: TGTGCCAGCAGCTTAGGGGGGGGCTGGGAGACCCAGTACTTC. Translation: CASSLGGGWETQYF.

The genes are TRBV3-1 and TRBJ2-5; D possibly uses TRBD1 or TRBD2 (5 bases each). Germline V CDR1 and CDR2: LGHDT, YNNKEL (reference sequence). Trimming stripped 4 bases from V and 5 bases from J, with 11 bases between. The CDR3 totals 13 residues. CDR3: CASSRGVRETQYF. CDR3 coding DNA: TGTGCCAGCAGCCGAGGGGTTCGGGAGACCCAGTACTTC.

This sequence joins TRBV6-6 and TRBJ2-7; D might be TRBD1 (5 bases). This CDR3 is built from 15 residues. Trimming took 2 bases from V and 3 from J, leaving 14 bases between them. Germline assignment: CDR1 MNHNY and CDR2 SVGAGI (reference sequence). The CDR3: CASSYRAGLNYEQYV. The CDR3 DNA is TGTGCCAGCAGTTACCGGGCAGGGCTAAACTACGAGCAGTACGTC.

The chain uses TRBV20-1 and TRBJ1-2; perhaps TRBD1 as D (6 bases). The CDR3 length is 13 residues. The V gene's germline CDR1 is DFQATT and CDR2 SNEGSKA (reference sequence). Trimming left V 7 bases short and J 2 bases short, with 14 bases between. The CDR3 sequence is CSVQGPTNYGYTF. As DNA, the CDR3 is TGCAGTGTTCAGGGGCCTACGAACTATGGCTACACCTTC.